The 11 T cell receptor beta chains below come from one sample, sequenced in a study of blood T cell repertoires in COVID-19. Profiled with immunoSEQ multiplex PCR; TCRdb holds only in-frame clones, not every one. The top ten clones hold roughly 7.4% of a sample with some 500,000 clones, roughly 91% of them seen once. Sequencing was performed on peripheral blood. The receptors come from a woman aged 50 to 65 with COVID-19, enrolled during active disease.

The V call is TRBV12-3 or TRBV12-4, the J call TRBJ1-1; 7 nucleotides align to TRBD1. This CDR3 contains 13 residues. The J segment lost 5 bases and the V segment lost 7 bases, leaving 7 bases of the junction unmatched. The CDR3 sequence: CASIRTGGTEAFF. CDR3 nucleotides: TGTGCCAGCATTCGGACAGGCGGAACTGAAGCTTTCTTT.

V gene TRBV7-9 combines with J gene TRBJ1-1; tentative D call: TRBD1 (5 bases). The CDR3 length is 14 residues. In germline, CDR1 is SEHNR, CDR2 FQNEAQ (reference sequence). V gave up 4 bases and J gave up 0 bases, with 9 bases separating them. The CDR3 is CASSWGGMNTEAFF. The DNA for the CDR3 is TGTGCCAGCAGCTGGGGGGGAATGAACACTGAAGCTTTCTTT.

The chain is built from TRBV5-1 and TRBJ2-3; perhaps TRBD1 as D (5 bases). The V end was cut by 3 bases, the J end by 1 base, with 15 bases between. Germline V gene sequence: CDR1 SGHRS, CDR2 YFSETQ. The CDR3 contains 16 residues. Written as DNA, the CDR3 is TGCGCCAGCAGCTGGATACCAGGGCAGGGCACAGATACGCAGTATTTT. This sequence encodes CASSWIPGQGTDTQYF. The full variable domain, rest sourced from reference TRBV5-1 and TRBJ2-3, is KAGVTQTPRYLIKTRGQQVTLSCSPISGHRSVSWYQQTPGQGLQFLFEYFSETQRNKGNFPGRFSGRQFSNSRSEMNVSTLELGDSALYLCASSWIPGQGTDTQYFGPGTRLTVL.

The CDR3 is CASSQPARSGGYNEQFF. The CDR3 DNA is TGTGCCAGCAGCCAACCGGCCAGATCGGGGGGTTACAATGAGCAGTTCTTC. The chain uses TRBV3-1 (or the pseudogene TRBV3-2) and TRBJ2-1; the match to TRBD2 covers 7 bases. The CDR3 length is 17 residues. The J segment lost 4 bases and the V segment lost 2 bases, leaving 11 bases of the junction unmatched. Per germline, CDR1 LGHDT and CDR2 YNNKEL (reference sequence).

V usage is TRBV7-6 and J usage is TRBJ2-2; possibly TRBD2 for D (5 bases). V lost 5 bases, J lost 7 bases, and 17 bases lay in between. The CDR3 sequence is 15 residues long. The germline V gene has CDR1 SGHVS and CDR2 FNYEAQ. CDR3 in amino acids: CASSPRPGSDGELFF. CDR3 sequence (DNA): TGTGCCAGCAGCCCGCGACCGGGGAGTGACGGGGAGCTGTTTTTT.

With regard to this clone: This CDR3 is also generated by other DNA sequences in the sample. The chain combines TRBV9 with TRBJ2-2, with D possibly matching TRBD1 (5 bases). The CDR3 sequence is 12 residues long. CDR1 is SGDLS, CDR2 YYNGEE, per germline. The V gene lost 4 bases and the J gene lost 6 bases, with 7 bases spanning the gap. CDR3 sequence reads: CASSQGAGELFF. CDR3 sequence (DNA): TGTGCCAGCAGCCAAGGGGCCGGGGAGCTGTTTTTT.

J is TRBJ2-7 and V is TRBV12-3 or TRBV12-4, with D hard to call. CDR3 length: 12 residues. V was clipped by 6 bases and J by 7 bases, with 13 bases between them. The CDR3 nucleotides are TGTGCCAGCAGCCCCTCGTCACGGGAGCAGTACTTC. This translates into CASSPSSREQYF.

The chain combines TRBV10-2 with TRBJ2-1; TRBD2 matches at 8 bases. The CDR3 is 14 residues long. V was clipped by 6 bases and J by 8 bases; unmatched bases: 9. In germline, CDR1 is WSHSY, CDR2 SAAADI. The CDR3 spells CASRSTGGPYEQFF. CDR3 DNA: TGCGCCAGCAGATCAACGGGGGGGCCATATGAGCAGTTCTTC.

This clone was found once. This chain joins TRBV5-1 and TRBJ2-1; the match to TRBD1 covers 7 bases. The V and J ends lost 0 bases and 4 bases, in that order; junction bases with no gene match: 7. Germline CDR1 is SGHRS and CDR2 is YFSETQ. The CDR3 sequence is 16 residues long. CDR3 nucleotides: TGCGCCAGCAGCTTGGTAGGACAGGCCGCTTACAATGAGCAGTTCTTC. It yields the protein CASSLVGQAAYNEQFF.

The V call is TRBV24-1, the J call TRBJ1-1; 8 bases map to TRBD1. V was clipped by 0 bases and J by 7 bases; unmatched bases: 21. Germline CDR1 is KGHDR and CDR2 is SFDVKD. The CDR3 has 20 amino acids. CDR3 amino acids: CATSDLGRADRADPLGEAFF. CDR3 nucleotides: TGTGCCACCAGTGATTTGGGTCGGGCGGACAGGGCCGACCCTCTGGGTGAAGCTTTCTTT.

Only one count was recorded for this clone. V usage is TRBV6-5 and J usage is TRBJ1-6; 7 nucleotides line up with TRBD1. This CDR3 region has 14 residues. Germline trimming cut 9 bases from V and 7 bases from J; bases unmatched to any gene: 9. CDR1 is MNHEY and CDR2 is SVGAGI in the germline V gene. Here the CDR3 reads CASDRERGNSPLHF. CDR3 nucleotides: TGTGCCAGTGACAGGGAGAGGGGAAATTCACCCCTCCACTTT.